These 6 T cell receptor beta chains share one sample of origin, sequenced in a study of CD4 T cells in relation to SARS-CoV-2 and coronaviruses. CD4+ T cells from unexposed donors were obtained before the COVID-19 pandemic (2011-2018). CD4+ T cells were isolated from the cells after about ten days of culture. No cognate antigen is known for these TCRs. The protocol was immunoSEQ multiplex PCR, while the TCRdb copy is restricted to in-frame clones and leaves out a portion. The sample carries 29,000 or so clones, around 78% recorded once. Sequenced input: CD4+ T cells from PBMCs, cultured in vitro. These receptors were taken from a human donor in good health.

This chain uses TRBV19 with TRBJ2-6; D unresolved. This CDR3 region has 14 residues. Trimming pared 1 base from V and 3 bases from J, leaving 4 bases between. Germline CDR1 reads LNHDA; CDR2 reads SQIVND (reference sequence). In nucleotides, the CDR3 is TGTGCCAGTAGTATAGGGGGTGGGGCCAACGTCCTGACTTTC. This translates into CASSIGGGANVLTF. Variable domain in full (rest from reference TRBV19 and TRBJ2-6): DGGITQSPKYLFRKEGQNVTLSCEQNLNHDAMYWYRQDPGQGLRLIYYSQIVNDFQKGDIAEGYSVSREKKESFPLTVTSAQKNPTAFYLCASSIGGGANVLTFGAGSRLTVL.

This clone was seen once. This chain uses TRBV5-8 with TRBJ1-1, with TRBD1 matching 9 bases. The CDR3 totals 16 residues. Germline CDR1 is SGHTS and CDR2 is YDEGEE. V was pared by 4 bases and J by 0 bases, with 7 bases of the junction left unmatched. CDR3 amino acids: CASSAGQGTVNTEAFF. CDR3 coding DNA: TGTGCCAGCAGCGCGGGACAGGGTACGGTGAACACTGAAGCTTTCTTT.

This clone was seen just once. Here the CDR3 reads CASSIGQTATNEKLFF. CDR3 in DNA: TGTGCCAGTAGTATAGGTCAGACAGCAACTAATGAAAAACTGTTTTTT. V gene TRBV19 combines with J gene TRBJ1-4; D may be TRBD1 (5 bases). V lost 1 base and J 0 bases, leaving 9 bases between the germline ends. Germline-derived CDR1 and CDR2 are LNHDA and SQIVND (reference sequence). This CDR3 has 16 residues.

The genes are TRBV10-2 and TRBJ1-1, with TRBD1 identical over 8 bases. Germline CDR1 WSHSY, CDR2 SAAADI. The length of the CDR3 is 14 residues. J gave up 1 base and V 6 bases, and 4 bases lay outside the gene matches. The CDR3 coding sequence is TGCGCCAGCAGACAGGGGGGGGCGAACACTGAAGCTTTCTTT. Translation: CASRQGGANTEAFF.

This rearrangement joins TRBV7-9 to TRBJ1-2; tentative D call: TRBD1 (6 bases). V was clipped by 6 bases and J by 4 bases, with 12 bases between them. This CDR3 has 13 amino acids. The germline CDR1 and CDR2 sequences are SEHNR and FQNEAQ (reference sequence). Written as DNA, the CDR3 is TGTGCCAGCAGTTGGGACATCGCCTATGGCTACACCTTC. It specifies CASSWDIAYGYTF. Full variable domain (outside the CDR3, taken from reference TRBV7-9 and TRBJ1-2): DTGVSQNPRHKITKRGQNVTFRCDPISEHNRLYWYRQTLGQGPEFLTYFQNEAQLEKSRLLSDRFSAERPKGSFSTLEIQRTEQGDSAMYLCASSWDIAYGYTFGSGTRLTVV.

The chain uses TRBV3-1 (or the pseudogene TRBV3-2) and TRBJ1-2; 8 bases agree with TRBD1. Germline V gene sequence: CDR1 LGHDT, CDR2 YNNKEL (reference sequence). This CDR3 spans 14 amino acids. Trimming took 2 bases from V and 5 from J; bases not matched to a gene: 4. CDR3 nucleotide sequence: TGTGCCAGCAGCCAACGCGACAGGGGTTATGGCTACACCTTC. Translated: CASSQRDRGYGYTF.